The T cell receptor (beta chain) under discussion was sequenced for a study of blood T cell repertoires in COVID-19. This CDR3 region has 12 residues. CDR1 is GTSNPN and CDR2 is SVGIG in the germline V gene (reference sequence). The V gene end was trimmed by 8 bases and the J gene end by 8 bases; junction bases not matched to a gene: 7. This table comes from immunoSEQ multiplex PCR, and its TCRdb copy is limited to in-frame clones, with some not included. Here the sample spans 540,000 or so clones, roughly nine tenths being singletons. Sequenced sample: peripheral blood. This chain uses TRBV30 with TRBJ1-2; 11 bases map to TRBD1. This TCR derives from a woman in her forties or fifties with COVID-19, enrolled during active disease. The CDR3 sequence is CAPPRTGGGYTF. The CDR3 DNA reads TGTGCCCCACCCCGGACAGGGGGCGGCTACACCTTC.